This T cell receptor beta chain derives from a study of shared clonotypes between healthy human individuals. Study-level information: Participating donors consisted of two women and a few men aged 18 to 49.

Study-wide findings and caveats: What naive subsets generally showed was a larger estimated richness than memory subsets showed. Clonotype sharing across several donors was observed for 4.5% to 6.5% of naive CD4 clonotypes. Generation probabilities were higher for clonotypes shared across all four sorted-subset donors than for unshared ones.

V lost 6 bases to trimming and J lost 1 base; unmatched junction nucleotides: 5. Germline V gene lookup returns CDR1 MNHNS and CDR2 SASEGT. This CDR3 contains 14 residues. For this clone: The antigen remains unidentified.

Assay used: immunoSEQ multiplex PCR; TCRdb lists only in-frame clones, some missing. The data contain nearly 1 million clones, 60% to 85% of them seen just once; the ten biggest clones take up 1.5%. The V and J genes are TRBV6-1 and TRBJ2-7, with 8 bases fitting TRBD1. This clonotype was obtained from a man aged 18 to 30 in good health. Sequencing was done on a sample of memory CD4+ T cells sorted from blood. The sample's subset: CD45RA-negative fraction. The CDR3 is CASRKTGESYEQYF. In nucleotides, the CDR3 is TGTGCCAGCAGGAAGACAGGGGAATCCTACGAGCAGTACTTC.